This T cell receptor beta chain was sequenced in a study of cytomegalovirus exposure and HLA in healthy donors. Points from the study as a whole: In a later analysis, at a false discovery rate of 0.05, fewer than 20,000 TCR beta sequences matched HLA alleles.

Germline CDR1 reads SGHNT; CDR2 reads YYREEE (reference sequence). The germline V and J ends were trimmed by 1 base and 4 bases, with 11 bases remaining between them. The CDR3 runs 15 residues. Regarding this clone: What it recognizes is unknown.

The primer mix had 60 Vbeta and 13 Jbeta primers. Clones were read by immunoSEQ multiplex PCR, and TCRdb kept only the in-frame ones, dropping some. The sample includes 170,000 or so clones, 60% to 85% of them seen just once. This sequence joins TRBV5-4 and TRBJ2-2, with D possibly being TRBD2 (6 bases). The TCR sequence derives from a woman between 35 and 50 years old in good health and CMV-seronegative. The sample taken for sequencing was PBMCs. The CDR3 loop is CASSLSGRITGELFF. CDR3 bases: TGTGCCAGCAGCTTGAGCGGGCGAATCACCGGGGAGCTGTTTTTT.